This TCR beta chain appears in the sequencing data of a study of T cell responses to AZD1222 COVID-19 vaccine. Trimming cost V 3 bases and J 0 bases, with 7 bases left between them. In germline, CDR1 is SGDLS, CDR2 YYNGEE. The length of the CDR3 is 14 residues. Here immunoSEQ multiplex PCR was the method, and the copy in TCRdb shows in-frame clones only, minus some. Of around 140,000 clones in the sample, roughly 92% were seen once. The clonotype was recovered from an adult in good health. The chain combines TRBV9 with TRBJ1-3, with a possible D match to TRBD1 (6 bases). The sample consisted of peripheral blood, taken on day 0 of AZD1222 vaccination. The CDR3 DNA reads as TGTGCCAGCAGCGAGACAGGCTCTGGAAACACCATATATTTT. It is translated as CASSETGSGNTIYF.